The next 25 T cell receptor beta chains were all read from a single sample in a study of HIV-infected children after antiretroviral therapy interruption. The TCR library was built from RNA with a 3' RACE protocol and unique molecular identifiers. TCRdb itself ran the 3' RACE reads through MiXCR, one entry per CDR3 protein. The repertoire holds under 50,000 distinct CDR3 sequences, with 4.3% as singletons. Specified treatment: PENTA 11 planned treatment interruption arm or continuous ART arm. The material sequenced was CD45RA+ CD4+ T cells from PBMCs, pooled from several time points, taken from a donor given antiretroviral therapy, either interrupted or continuous. This sample's subset: naive CD4+ CD45RA+ CD45RO- T cells. The receptors come from a pool of human donors with HIV.

This clonotype was picked up a small number of times. The rearrangement uses TRBV20-1 and TRBJ2-1; D is unclear. Germline CDR1 and CDR2: DFQATT and SNEGSKA (reference sequence). V was trimmed by 1 base and J by 8 bases, leaving 3 bases between them. The CDR3 spans 10 residues. The chain's CDR3 is CSARGYEQFF. The CDR3 nucleotides read TGCAGTGCTAGAGGGTATGAGCAGTTCTTC.

This clonotype was seen many times. The J gene is TRBJ2-3, the V gene TRBV3-1; D unclear. Trimming left V 5 bases short and J 0 bases short, with 6 bases between. This CDR3 has 13 residues. Germline V gives CDR1 LGHDT, CDR2 YNNKEL (reference sequence). The CDR3 bases are TGTGCCAGCAGCACGTCTAGCACAGATACGCAGTATTTT. Translating it yields CASSTSSTDTQYF.

This clonotype was seen more than once but under ten times. The chain has TRBV5-1 and TRBJ2-3; TRBD1 matches at 7 bases. With V trimmed by 5 bases and J by 2 bases, 5 bases remained unmatched. Per the germline V gene, CDR1 is SGHRS and CDR2 is YFSETQ. The CDR3 has 14 residues. The CDR3 DNA sequence: TGCGCCAGCAGAGTCGAGGGGGCCACAGATACGCAGTATTTT. Residues: CASRVEGATDTQYF.

This clonotype has ten or more counts. The chain links TRBV4-2 to TRBJ1-3; D is ambiguous. V gave up 0 bases and J gave up 0 bases, with 9 bases separating them. From germline, CDR1 is LGHNA and CDR2 YNFKEQ. The CDR3 has 16 residues. This CDR3 reads CASSQEGAFSGNTIYF. The CDR3 nucleotides read TGTGCCAGCAGCCAAGAGGGCGCGTTCTCTGGAAACACCATATATTTT.

This clonotype has ten or more counts. V is TRBV5-1 and J is TRBJ2-3, with D possibly matching TRBD2 (5 bases). Trimming shortened V by 4 bases and J by 0 bases, and 9 bases separated the two germline ends. CDR3 length: 14 amino acids. Per germline, CDR1 SGHRS and CDR2 YFSETQ. This CDR3 is CASSTRTSTDTQYF. The CDR3, as DNA: TGCGCCAGCAGCACCCGGACTAGCACAGATACGCAGTATTTT.

This clonotype has at least ten counts. This chain joins TRBV3-1 and TRBJ2-2; no firm D call. V gave up 4 bases and J gave up 6 bases, with 12 bases separating them. The CDR3 is 14 residues long. Germline lookup yields CDR1 LGHDT and CDR2 YNNKEL (reference sequence). The CDR3, as DNA: TGTGCCAGCAGCCCGGATTCCGGGCCCGGGGAGCTGTTTTTT. This sequence encodes CASSPDSGPGELFF. The full variable domain, its missing parts supplied by reference TRBV3-1 and TRBJ2-2, is DTAVSQTPKYLVTQMGNDKSIKCEQNLGHDTMYWYKQDSKKFLKIMFSYNNKELIINETVPNRFSPKSPDKAHLNLHINSLELGDSAVYFCASSPDSGPGELFFGEGSRLTVL.

This clonotype was observed a handful of times. The CDR3 DNA reads as TGCAGTGCTAGCCTTCCTAGCGGGGGGGCAATAGTGAGCACAGATACGCAGTATTTT. Translated, it gives CSASLPSGGAIVSTDTQYF. The chain carries TRBV20-1 and TRBJ2-3; TRBD2 matches at 12 bases. V lost 3 bases to trimming and J lost 0 bases; unmatched junction nucleotides: 13. CDR1 is DFQATT and CDR2 is SNEGSKA in the germline V gene (reference sequence). This CDR3 is built from 19 residues.

The table lists this clonotype with many counts. V and J are TRBV4-1 and TRBJ2-3; D not resolved. Trimming stripped 6 bases from V and 5 bases from J, with 9 bases between. Germline CDR1 is MGHRA and CDR2 is YSYEKL. The CDR3 contains 12 residues. CDR3 nucleotide sequence: TGCGCCAGCAGGCGACCGGGAGATACGCAGTATTTT. Protein sequence: CASRRPGDTQYF.

This clonotype was counted at least ten times. J is TRBJ2-5 and V is TRBV6-5; 12 bases match TRBD2. CDR3 length: 14 residues. J was trimmed by 3 bases and V by 5 bases; bases with no gene match: 1. Germline V gene sequence: CDR1 MNHEY, CDR2 SVGAGI. The CDR3 here is CASSRTSGEETQYF. The CDR3 DNA reads as TGTGCCAGCAGTCGGACTAGCGGGGAAGAGACCCAGTACTTC.

This clonotype was counted at least ten times. The chain employs TRBV5-6 and TRBJ2-7; D gene ambiguous. The CDR3 spans 14 residues. Germline V gene data show CDR1 as SGHDT and CDR2 as YYEEEE. Deletions cut 1 base from V and 6 bases from J, with 14 bases between. This chain's CDR3 is CASSLLSLVGEQYF. The CDR3 DNA sequence: TGTGCCAGCAGCTTGCTATCCCTAGTCGGCGAGCAGTACTTC.

This clonotype occurred many times. The chain links TRBV5-8 to TRBJ1-2; D gene unclear. Germline V CDR1 and CDR2: SGHTS, YDEGEE. Trimming stripped 0 bases from V and 1 base from J, with 1 base between. This CDR3 has 12 amino acids. CDR3 in DNA: TGTGCCAGCAGCTTGGTTAACTATGGCTACACCTTC. Translating gives CASSLVNYGYTF.

This clonotype was counted at least ten times. The V call is TRBV12-3 or TRBV12-4, the J call TRBJ2-7; D might be TRBD2 (5 bases). The CDR3 length is 13 residues. The V end lost 5 bases, the J end lost 7 bases, and 15 bases lay between the germline ends. The CDR3 reads CASSPGIGREQYF. The CDR3 DNA reads TGTGCCAGCAGTCCGGGTATAGGGAGAGAGCAGTACTTC.

The chain recombines TRBV19 with TRBJ2-4; 10 positions agree with TRBD2. The V gene end was trimmed by 0 bases and the J gene end by 0 bases; junction bases not matched to a gene: 5. The CDR3 runs to 18 residues. Germline CDR1 and CDR2: LNHDA and SQIVND (reference sequence). In DNA form, the CDR3 reads TGTGCCAGTAGTATAGACGCCCAGCGGGGGGGAGCCAAAAACATTCAGTACTTC. The encoded protein is CASSIDAQRGGAKNIQYF.

This clonotype appeared a few times. The chain links TRBV5-1 to TRBJ2-7; 8 bases agree with TRBD1. The germline CDR1 and CDR2 sequences are SGHRS and YFSETQ. The CDR3 is 14 amino acids. The V segment lost 5 bases and the J segment 6 bases; nucleotides outside the gene matches: 10. The CDR3 reads CASRTGTGRREQYF. In DNA form, the CDR3 reads TGCGCCAGCAGAACCGGGACAGGAAGACGCGAGCAGTACTTC.

This clonotype was counted many times. J is TRBJ1-3 and V is TRBV20-1, with 7 bases that match TRBD1. J gave up 0 bases and V 4 bases, and 6 bases lay outside the gene matches. The CDR3 spans 15 residues. Germline V gene data show CDR1 as DFQATT and CDR2 as SNEGSKA (reference sequence). The CDR3 reads CSAKGTEYSGNTIYF. The CDR3, as DNA: TGCAGTGCTAAGGGGACAGAGTACTCTGGAAACACCATATATTTT.

Many counts were recorded for this clonotype. The chain has TRBV9 and TRBJ2-1; D uncertain. The CDR3 is 12 residues long. V lost 2 bases, J lost 5 bases, and 5 bases lay in between. CDR1 SGDLS and CDR2 YYNGEE come from the germline V gene. CDR3 protein: CASSVQDNEQFF. The CDR3 DNA reads as TGTGCCAGCAGCGTGCAAGACAATGAGCAGTTCTTC.

The chain recombines TRBV30 with TRBJ1-2; D perhaps matches TRBD1 (5 bases). V lost 0 bases and J 3 bases, leaving 8 bases between the germline ends. CDR1 is GTSNPN, CDR2 SVGIG, per germline (reference sequence). This CDR3 comprises 13 residues. CDR3 region: CAWSVVGDYGYTF. The CDR3 nucleotides are TGTGCCTGGAGTGTCGTGGGGGACTATGGCTACACCTTC.

This clonotype was picked up many times. The V call is TRBV27, the J call TRBJ1-1; TRBD1 agrees at 7 bases. Trimming removed 8 bases from V and 1 base from J; junction bases left unmatched: 7. This CDR3 comprises 14 residues. Looked up from germline, CDR1 is MNHEY and CDR2 is SMNVEV (reference sequence). The CDR3 here is CASQTRQGNTEAFF. For the CDR3, the DNA is TGTGCCAGCCAGACTAGACAGGGGAACACTGAAGCTTTCTTT.

This clonotype was seen a handful of times. J is TRBJ2-5 and V is TRBV28, with 9 bases fitting TRBD1. With 6 bases clipped from V and 5 bases from J, the junction kept 10 bases outside the gene matches. Germline V gives CDR1 MDHEN, CDR2 SYDVKM. This CDR3 is built from 15 residues. The CDR3 DNA follows: TGTGCCAGCAGCTTCGGGGACAGGGATTTTGAGACCCAGTACTTC. It codes for CASSFGDRDFETQYF.

In this sample, this clonotype turned up many times. The chain links TRBV5-6 to TRBJ2-7; D might be TRBD1 (5 bases). Trimming shortened V by 2 bases and J by 1 base, and 13 bases separated the two germline ends. Germline V gene sequence: CDR1 SGHDT, CDR2 YYEEEE. The CDR3 runs 15 residues. The CDR3 protein is CASSFRPGNSYEQYF. For the CDR3, the DNA is TGTGCCAGCAGCTTTCGGCCAGGGAATTCCTACGAGCAGTACTTC.

This clonotype was found many times. The genes are TRBV5-4 and TRBJ1-2; D is unresolved. CDR3 length: 14 residues. Deletions cut 2 bases from V and 0 bases from J, with 8 bases between. Germline values: CDR1 SGHNT, CDR2 YYREEE (reference sequence). CDR3 nucleotide sequence: TGTGCCAGCAGCTTTGACACATCTAACTATGGCTACACCTTC. This translates into CASSFDTSNYGYTF.

This clonotype was seen many times. DNA for the CDR3: TGTGCCAGCAGCCAAGATTGGGGCGAGCAGTACTTC. It is translated as CASSQDWGEQYF. The rearrangement joins TRBV14 to TRBJ2-7; no definite D call. The V and J ends lost 0 bases and 6 bases respectively, with 6 bases between them. The CDR3 is made up of 12 amino acids. Germline CDR1 SGHDN, CDR2 FVKESK.

The sample holds a few counts of this clonotype. The chain uses TRBV10-3 and TRBJ2-3; D gene uncertain. The CDR3 runs 10 residues. Per germline, CDR1 ENHRY and CDR2 SYGVKD. V was trimmed by 10 bases and J by 4 bases, leaving 6 bases between them. CDR3 amino acids: CATLADTQYF. CDR3 in DNA: TGTGCCACCTTGGCAGATACGCAGTATTTT.

This clonotype was found many times. This chain joins TRBV7-2 and TRBJ2-7; no reliable D call. Germline V gene data show CDR1 as SGHTA and CDR2 as FQGNSA. This CDR3 region has 11 residues. Trimming pared 4 bases from V and 2 bases from J, leaving 3 bases between. The CDR3 protein is CASSSPYEQYF. The CDR3 DNA sequence: TGTGCCAGCAGCTCCCCCTACGAGCAGTACTTC.

This clonotype was picked up many times. The V and J genes are TRBV14 and TRBJ2-3; tentative D call: TRBD2 (7 bases). Germline lookup yields CDR1 SGHDN and CDR2 FVKESK. Trimming stripped 5 bases from V and 0 bases from J, with 12 bases between. The length of the CDR3 is 15 residues. The CDR3 coding sequence is TGTGCCAGCAGCGGGGGGGCTCTAAGCACAGATACGCAGTATTTT. Amino acid sequence: CASSGGALSTDTQYF. Filled out from reference TRBV14 and TRBJ2-3, the complete variable domain reads EAGVTQFPSHSVIEKGQTVTLRCDPISGHDNLYWYRRVMGKEIKFLLHFVKESKQDESGMPNNRFLAERTGGTYSTLKVQPAELEDSGVYFCASSGGALSTDTQYFGPGTRLTVL.